This passage covers 5 T cell receptor beta chains from one sample sequenced in a study of blood T cell repertoires in COVID-19. The data were produced by immunoSEQ multiplex PCR, yet TCRdb's version contains in-frame clones alone and is incomplete. In the table there are about 160,000 clones, 85% of which are singletons. Sequenced: peripheral blood. The source is a human donor with acute or convalescent COVID-19. The donor label of this sample is uncertain.

J is TRBJ1-1 and V is TRBV3-1 (or the pseudogene TRBV3-2); 7 nucleotides align to TRBD1. Germline CDR1 and CDR2: LGHDT and YNNKEL (reference sequence). The CDR3 extends over 13 amino acids. The V gene end was trimmed by 1 base and the J gene end by 8 bases; junction bases not matched to a gene: 4. CDR3 loop: CASSQGDRSEAFF. The CDR3 DNA sequence: TGTGCCAGCAGCCAAGGGGACAGATCCGAAGCTTTCTTT.

The CDR3 DNA follows: TGTGCCACCCGACAGGGGGCCCAAGAGACCCAGTACTTC. Translating it yields CATRQGAQETQYF. The chain employs TRBV7-9 and TRBJ2-5, with TRBD1 identical over 10 bases. The CDR3 extends over 13 amino acids. Trimming cost V 10 bases and J 1 base; bases outside gene matches: 3. CDR1 and CDR2 from the germline V gene are SEHNR and FQNEAQ (reference sequence).

This rearrangement joins TRBV20-1 to TRBJ2-3; D is unclear. CDR1 is DFQATT, CDR2 SNEGSKA, per germline (reference sequence). The CDR3 has 17 amino acids. V was cut by 3 bases and J by 1 base, with 20 bases left in between. The CDR3, as DNA: TGCAGTGCTAGTCTTTATATTTCCTACCCTCGCACAGATACGCAGTATTTT. Encoded protein: CSASLYISYPRTDTQYF.

The chain joins TRBV24-1 to TRBJ2-2; 9 nucleotides agree with TRBD1. The germline V gene encodes CDR1 KGHDR and CDR2 SFDVKD. V lost 5 bases, J lost 2 bases, and 5 bases stayed unmatched. The CDR3 covers 16 residues. DNA of the CDR3: TGTGCCACCAGTGCCGTAACAGGGGGCAACACCGGGGAGCTGTTTTTT. Residues: CATSAVTGGNTGELFF.

The gene calls are TRBV7-2 and TRBJ2-2; D is ambiguous. CDR3 length: 13 residues. Germline CDR1 and CDR2: SGHTA and FQGNSA. Trimming removed 1 base at V and 6 bases at J, with 6 bases between. CDR3 coding DNA: TGTGCCAGCAGCTTAGGAGGCTCCGGGGAGCTGTTTTTT. Encoded protein: CASSLGGSGELFF.